This TCR beta chain was sequenced during a study of neoadjuvant nivolumab and ipilimumab in lung cancer. Trimming cost V 3 bases and J 0 bases, with 6 bases left between them. This CDR3 is 14 amino acids long. CDR1 and CDR2 from the germline V gene are LNHDA and SQIVND (reference sequence). TCRdb keeps only in-frame clones here, not all; method: immunoSEQ multiplex PCR. The sample has about 8,800 clones, around 82% seen once; the top ten hold approximately 8%. Regarding the study as a whole: Resected tumors had greater TCR richness and clonality than uninvolved lung.

Concerning this clone itself: Antigen specificity is unknown.

The source is an adult with non-small cell lung cancer. The chain couples TRBV19 to TRBJ2-1; D ambiguous. The source material was tumor tissue, sampled after neoadjuvant nivolumab, alone or with ipilimumab, at or shortly before surgery. In nucleotides, the CDR3 is TGTGCCAGTAGTATCCGAGGCTCCTACAATGAGCAGTTCTTC. Its protein product is CASSIRGSYNEQFF.